Below, 3 T cell receptor beta chains from the same sample are listed, as sequenced in a study of shared clonotypes between healthy human individuals. Here immunoSEQ multiplex PCR was the method, and the copy in TCRdb shows in-frame clones only, minus some. Here the sample spans around 610,000 clones, approximately 96% being singletons. CD45RO-negative CD8 cells positively selected for CCR7 made up the naive population, which excluded terminally differentiated effector memory CD45RA+ cells. Sequenced input: naive CD8+ T cells sorted from blood. The receptors derive from a woman aged 25 to 39 in good health.

The chain couples TRBV7-9 to TRBJ2-1; 7 positions agree with TRBD2. This CDR3 has 17 residues. CDR1 SEHNR and CDR2 FQNEAQ come from the germline V gene (reference sequence). J lost 7 bases, V lost 5 bases, and 17 bases had no gene match. As DNA, the CDR3 is TGTGCCAGCAGCCCCCAACCTAGCGGAGGGACGATTAATGAGCAGTTCTTC. Protein: CASSPQPSGGTINEQFF.

V and J are TRBV20-1 and TRBJ2-7, with a possible D match to TRBD2 (5 bases). The CDR3 totals 10 residues. Germline CDR1 and CDR2: DFQATT and SNEGSKA (reference sequence). V was pared by 8 bases and J by 3 bases, with 8 bases between. The CDR3 is CSNDYYEQYF. The CDR3 DNA sequence: TGCAGTAATGACTACTACGAGCAGTACTTC.

The chain has TRBV6-1 and TRBJ2-5; D might be TRBD2 (5 bases). The DNA end is more similar to TRBJ2-7, so the J call may be wrong. CDR3 length: 14 residues. CDR1 is MNHNS, CDR2 SASEGT, per germline. The chain's CDR3 is CASSDLLATYEQYF. For the CDR3, the DNA is TGTGCCAGCAGTGACTTGCTAGCCACCTACGAGCAGTACTTC.